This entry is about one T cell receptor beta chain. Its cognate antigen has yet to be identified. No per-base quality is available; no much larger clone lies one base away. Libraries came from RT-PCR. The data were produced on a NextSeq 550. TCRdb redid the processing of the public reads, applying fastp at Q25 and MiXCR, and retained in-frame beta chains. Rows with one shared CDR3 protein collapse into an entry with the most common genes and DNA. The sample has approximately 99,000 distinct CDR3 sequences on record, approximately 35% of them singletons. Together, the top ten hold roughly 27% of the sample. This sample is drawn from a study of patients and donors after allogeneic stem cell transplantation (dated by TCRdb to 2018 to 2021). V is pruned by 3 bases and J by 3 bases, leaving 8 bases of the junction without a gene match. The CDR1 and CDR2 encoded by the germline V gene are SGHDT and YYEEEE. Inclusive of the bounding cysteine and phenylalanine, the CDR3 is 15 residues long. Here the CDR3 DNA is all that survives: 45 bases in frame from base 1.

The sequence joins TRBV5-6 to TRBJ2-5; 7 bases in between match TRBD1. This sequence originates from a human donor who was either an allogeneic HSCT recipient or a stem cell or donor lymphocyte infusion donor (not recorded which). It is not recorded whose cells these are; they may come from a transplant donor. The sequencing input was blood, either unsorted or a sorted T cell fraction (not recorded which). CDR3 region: CASSYVGQIEETQYF. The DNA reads TGTGCCAGCAGCTATGTGGGACAGATCGAAGAGACCCAGTACTTC.